The rows below give T cell receptor beta chains drawn from one sample of a study of memory CD4+ T cells and cytomegalovirus serostatus. Assay: immunoSEQ multiplex PCR; the TCRdb copy retains only in-frame clones and omits some. The data contain some 64,000 clones, more than 75% of them seen just once; the ten biggest clones take up about 0.8%. Sequenced input: memory CD4+ T cells from blood. All receptors derive from an adult in good health and CMV-seronegative. CDR3s leave out the opening cysteine and the closing phenylalanine or tryptophan.

>TRBV9
ASSDLSGANVLT
>TRBV20-1
SATGDTEAF
>TRBV19
ASSIWGADSYEQY
>TRBV28
ASSSPQGAKNIQY
>TRBV28
ASRPMGGGISYNEQF
>TRBV2
ASRLRGGNTEAF
>TRBV28
ASRRQNTDTQY
>TRBV18
ASSRFVVAKNIQY
>TRBV15
ATSRDLVSSRYNEQF
>TRBV4-1
ASSQASRGSEQY
>TRBV5-1
AGLTDTQY
>TRBV5-5
ASSLAERRTIYGYT
>TRBV11-2
ASSSGKRGNTDTQY
>TRBV2
ASSGVRTGADTQY
>TRBV25-1
ASSEGRGTGYSDTQY